The 15 T cell receptor beta chains presented below share a single source sample, sequenced in a study of cytomegalovirus exposure and HLA in healthy donors. The PCR made use of 60 Vbeta and 13 Jbeta primers. Sequencing was performed with immunoSEQ multiplex PCR; in TCRdb, only in-frame clones are kept and a portion is missing. The table has about 200,000 clones, approximately 70% seen once. Material: PBMCs. These receptors were collected from a young woman in good health and CMV-seronegative.

This clone came up a few times. The chain uses TRBV9 and TRBJ2-5; 12 nucleotides agree with TRBD2. Trimming removed 3 bases from V and 9 bases from J; junction bases left unmatched: 3. The CDR3 has 13 residues. Germline CDR1 SGDLS, CDR2 YYNGEE. CDR3 nucleotide sequence: TGTGCCAGCAGCGATGGACTAGCGGGATCCCAGTACTTC. Its protein product is CASSDGLAGSQYF. The full variable domain, its missing parts supplied by reference TRBV9 and TRBJ2-5, is DSGVTQTPKHLITATGQRVTLRCSPRSGDLSVYWYQQSLDQGLQFLIQYYNGEERAKGNILERFSAQQFPDLHSELNLSSLELGDSALYFCASSDGLAGSQYFGPGTRLLVL.

This rearrangement joins TRBV27 to TRBJ1-6, with TRBD1 identical over 10 bases. This CDR3 contains 15 residues. With 6 bases clipped from V and 4 bases from J, the junction kept 3 bases outside the gene matches. CDR1 and CDR2 from the germline V gene are MNHEY and SMNVEV (reference sequence). CDR3 DNA: TGTGCCAGCAGACGGACAGGGGGTTATAATTCACCCCTCCACTTT. Translated: CASRRTGGYNSPLHF.

The chain is built from TRBV2 and TRBJ1-2; 9 bases are shared with TRBD1. Germline V CDR1 and CDR2: SNHLY, FYNNEI. This CDR3 has 13 amino acids. The V gene end was trimmed by 10 bases and the J gene end by 3 bases; junction bases not matched to a gene: 6. For the CDR3, the DNA is TGTGCCACTACAGGGGGCAGTGACTATGGCTACACCTTC. Residues: CATTGGSDYGYTF.

The rearrangement uses TRBV5-1 and TRBJ1-2; D unclear. Germline V lookup: CDR1 SGHRS, CDR2 YFSETQ. Trimming stripped 4 bases from V and 7 bases from J, with 20 bases between. This CDR3 has 15 residues. This CDR3 is CASSPSLTEGPGYTF. The CDR3 DNA reads TGCGCCAGCAGCCCCTCGTTAACGGAGGGTCCTGGCTACACCTTC.

For the CDR3, the DNA is TGTGCCAGTAGTCCGACCACTCGGTACAGGAGCTCCTACGAGCAGTACTTC. This encodes CASSPTTRYRSSYEQYF. The chain carries TRBV19 and TRBJ2-7; perhaps TRBD1 as D (5 bases). The germline V gene encodes CDR1 LNHDA and CDR2 SQIVND (reference sequence). CDR3 length: 17 amino acids. Trimming stripped 5 bases from V and 0 bases from J, with 20 bases between.

The J gene is TRBJ1-5, the V gene TRBV27; 7 nucleotides agree with TRBD1. The CDR3 extends over 20 amino acids. V shed 6 bases, J shed 4 bases, and the junction held 24 bases outside the gene matches. In germline, CDR1 is MNHEY, CDR2 SMNVEV (reference sequence). The CDR3 reads CASSPKGQWDSYLGNQPQHF. Written as DNA, the CDR3 is TGTGCCAGCAGCCCTAAGGGTCAGTGGGACAGTTACTTGGGGAATCAGCCCCAGCATTTT.

This clone was counted only a few times. The rearrangement uses TRBV5-1 and TRBJ1-1; possibly TRBD1 for D (6 bases). The CDR3 length is 14 residues. Looked up from germline, CDR1 is SGHRS and CDR2 is YFSETQ. The ends were cut back, 6 bases at V and 1 base at J, with 13 bases in the middle. The CDR3 reads CASNPLGGNTEAFF. The DNA for the CDR3 is TGCGCCAGCAACCCCCTAGGGGGGAACACTGAAGCTTTCTTT.

V and J are TRBV4-1 and TRBJ2-7; D gene uncertain. The V end lost 1 base, the J end lost 3 bases, and 25 bases lay between the germline ends. Germline-derived CDR1 and CDR2 are MGHRA and YSYEKL. The CDR3 has 19 amino acids. The CDR3 loop reads CASSQVMRKQTEKDYEQYF. In DNA form, the CDR3 reads TGCGCCAGCAGCCAAGTGATGCGAAAACAGACGGAAAAGGACTACGAGCAGTACTTC.

This clone came up a few times. The chain combines TRBV28 with TRBJ2-7; D not resolved. Trimming took 5 bases from V and 2 from J, leaving 10 bases between them. CDR1 and CDR2 (germline): MDHEN, SYDVKM. The CDR3 extends over 13 amino acids. CDR3 protein: CASSSPNTYEQYF. CDR3 DNA sequence: TGTGCCAGCAGTAGCCCCAATACCTACGAGCAGTACTTC.

There are a few counts of this clone. The rearrangement joins TRBV7-2 to TRBJ2-1, with a weak D call TRBD1 (5 bases). Trimming removed 3 bases at V and 9 bases at J, with 12 bases between. Germline V gives CDR1 SGHTA, CDR2 FQGNSA. The CDR3 has 13 amino acids. Here the CDR3 reads CASSFRTRGEQFF. The CDR3 DNA sequence: TGTGCCAGCAGCTTCAGGACAAGGGGTGAGCAGTTCTTC.

The chain employs TRBV11-2 and TRBJ2-5; tentatively, D is TRBD1 (6 bases). The CDR3 consists of 13 residues. Trimming took 10 bases from V and 4 from J, leaving 16 bases between them. Germline lookup yields CDR1 SGHAT and CDR2 FQNNGV. In DNA form, the CDR3 reads TGTGCCACGTCTCAGGGGTCCTCAGAGACCCAGTACTTC. Translated: CATSQGSSETQYF.

The chain employs TRBV27 and TRBJ1-6; TRBD1 matches 8 bases. Trimming at V came to 0 bases and at J to 6 bases, leaving 1 base not matched to a gene. The CDR3 is 15 amino acids. CDR1 and CDR2 from the germline V gene are MNHEY and SMNVEV (reference sequence). The DNA of the CDR3 is TGTGCCAGCAGTTTATCGACAGGGGTTAATTCACCCCTCCACTTT. Its translation: CASSLSTGVNSPLHF.

V and J are TRBV5-4 and TRBJ1-2; 8 nucleotides agree with TRBD1. CDR3 length equals 16 residues. Losses at the gene ends were 6 bases for V and 5 bases for J; bases not matched to a gene: 15. Germline CDR1 is SGHNT and CDR2 is YYREEE (reference sequence). CDR3 sequence reads: CASNFGGRGRGYGYTF. In nucleotides, the CDR3 is TGTGCCAGCAACTTCGGAGGCAGGGGGCGTGGGTATGGCTACACCTTC.

The V call is TRBV12-5, the J call TRBJ2-5; 9 positions match TRBD2. With 2 bases clipped from V and 5 bases from J, the junction kept 12 bases outside the gene matches. Germline V gene lookup returns CDR1 LGHNT and CDR2 FRNRAP. The CDR3 is 17 residues long. The CDR3 region has the DNA TGTGCTAGTGGTTTGTTTCCCTCAGGACTAGCGCTGGAGACCCAGTACTTC. As protein: CASGLFPSGLALETQYF.

This clone was recorded a few times. The CDR3 DNA reads as TGTGCCAGCAGCTTATCGGAGCCGTCCTACGAGCAGTACTTC. It yields the protein CASSLSEPSYEQYF. This chain connects TRBV7-6 to TRBJ2-7; D is unresolved. The CDR3 totals 14 residues. Deletions cut 2 bases from V and 1 base from J, with 9 bases between. Germline V lookup: CDR1 SGHVS, CDR2 FNYEAQ.